This TCR beta chain was recorded in a study of CD4+ T cells in melanoma. Overall study findings and caveats: Reportedly, melanoma neoantigen-specific CD4+ T cells showed varied differentiation states. A reported correlation linked neoantigen-specific CD4+ T cells to CD8+, macrophage and B cell function.

A word on this clone: Its cognate antigen is unknown.

The CDR3 totals 16 residues. Trimming took 4 bases from V and 7 from J; bases not matched to a gene: 12. Germline CDR1 is ENHRY and CDR2 is SYGVKD. The repertoire was sequenced with immunoSEQ multiplex PCR; TCRdb's copy has only in-frame clones and lacks some. Seen here are over 100,000 clones, about 90% observed once, and the top ten hold 3.3%. Sequenced material: peripheral blood. This sequence joins TRBV10-3 and TRBJ2-3; 9 nucleotides agree with TRBD2. The TCR sequence derives from a human donor with melanoma. CDR3 sequence: CAISGLAGIHMNTQYF. CDR3 in DNA: TGTGCCATCAGTGGGCTAGCGGGGATACACATGAATACGCAGTATTTT.